This T cell receptor (beta chain) was captured in a study of beta chain features in type 1 diabetes. Across the whole study: Sorted cells from all samples, numbering approximately 100 million, were examined.

Reverse transcribing all isolated RNA meant expressed TCRB transcripts were sequenced. Only in-frame clones appear in the TCRdb table, and some are missing; sequencing was by immunoSEQ multiplex PCR. The sample records about 220,000 clones, roughly a tenth being singletons. Study observations and caveats: All four CD4+ subsets of Type 1 diabetes patients contained TCRB CDR3s that were moderately but significantly shorter.

Comment on this clone: Antigen unknown.

The CDR3 extends over 14 amino acids. The germline gives CDR1 LGHNA, CDR2 YNFKEQ. V gave up 4 bases and J gave up 4 bases; unmatched junction bases: 2. The chain couples TRBV4-2 to TRBJ2-7; 12 bases are a match to TRBD1. The sample taken for sequencing was central memory CD4+ T cells from blood. The source of this sequence is a man between 18 and 35 years old in good health. CDR3 sequence: CASSRDRGPYEQYF. The CDR3 DNA reads TGTGCCAGCAGCCGGGACAGGGGGCCGTACGAGCAGTACTTC.